What follows is one T cell receptor beta chain and its context. What it binds is not known. Germline and junction disagree at one end, which may indicate a read error. The record originates from a study of type 1 regulatory T cells. The overall study: T-allo10 is a Tr1-enriched, alloantigen-specific CD4 T cell product made in vitro.

TCRdb passed the reads through MiXCR, listing each CDR3 protein once. The sample lists about 65,000 distinct CDR3 sequences, approximately 47% occurring once. The CDR3 spans 15 residues. Germline lookup yields CDR1 MNHEY and CDR2 SVGEGT. The source of this sequence is a human donor in good health. The rearrangement links TRBV6-2 or TRBV6-3 to TRBJ2-1, with 10 bases matching TRBD2. The material sequenced was cultured non-Tr1 T cells, either the whole culture or a sorted T cell fraction (not recorded which). The CDR3 DNA reads TGTGTCAGCAGTGACCGGTCTAGCGGGGGAAATGAGCAGTTCTTC. It yields the protein CVSSDRSSGGNEQFF.